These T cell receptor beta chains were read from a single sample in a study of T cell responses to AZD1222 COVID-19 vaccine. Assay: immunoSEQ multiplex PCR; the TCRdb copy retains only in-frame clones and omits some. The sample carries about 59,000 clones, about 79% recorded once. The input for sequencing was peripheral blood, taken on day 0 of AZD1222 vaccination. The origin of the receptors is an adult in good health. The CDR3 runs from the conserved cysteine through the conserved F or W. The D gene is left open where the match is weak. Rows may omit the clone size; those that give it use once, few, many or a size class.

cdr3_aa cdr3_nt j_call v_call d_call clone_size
CASSFGMNTEAFF TGTGCCAGCAGCTTCGGGATGAACACTGAAGCTTTCTTT TRBJ1-1 TRBV7-3 . .
CASSRDGVYEQYF TGTGCCAGCAGCCGGGACGGGGTCTACGAGCAGTACTTC TRBJ2-7 TRBV2 . .
CASSRYGYTF TGTGCCAGTAGTAGATATGGCTACACCTTC TRBJ1-2 TRBV19 . .
CASSLGTGLYQPQHF TGTGCCAGCAGTTTAGGGACAGGGCTTTATCAGCCCCAGCATTTT TRBJ1-5 TRBV28 TRBD1 .
CASSFSASATGELFF TGTGCCAGCAGCTTTTCCGCGTCAGCCACCGGGGAGCTGTTTTTT TRBJ2-2 TRBV7-2 . .
CASSLSQGAYNEQFF TGTGCCAGCAGCTTAAGCCAGGGGGCCTACAATGAGCAGTTCTTC TRBJ2-1 TRBV7-9 TRBD1 .
CASSPGTGLSGANVLTF TGCGCCAGCAGCCCCGGGACAGGCCTATCTGGGGCCAACGTCCTGACTTTC TRBJ2-6 TRBV5-1 TRBD1 .
CASTPLAQDNSPLHF TGTGCCAGCACCCCTTTAGCGCAGGATAATTCACCCCTCCACTTT TRBJ1-6 TRBV27 . .
CASSYGFNYEQYF TGTGCCAGCAGTTACGGTTTCAACTACGAGCAGTACTTC TRBJ2-7 TRBV28 . .
CASRVATSGSEQFF TGCGCCAGCAGGGTTGCGACTAGCGGGAGCGAGCAGTTCTTC TRBJ2-1 TRBV5-1 TRBD2 .
CASSPLPGPQETQYF TGCGCCAGCAGCCCCCTCCCGGGGCCCCAAGAGACCCAGTACTTC TRBJ2-5 TRBV4-3 . .
CASIEWETQYF TGTGCCAGTATCGAGTGGGAGACCCAGTACTTC TRBJ2-5 TRBV6-5 . once
CASNPTGGRTGELFF TGTGCCAGCAACCCGACAGGGGGACGCACCGGGGAGCTGTTTTTT TRBJ2-2 TRBV6-2/TRBV6-3 TRBD1 .